The 6 T cell receptor beta chains below were found in one sample sequenced in a study of cytomegalovirus exposure and HLA in healthy donors. The PCR employed 60 Vbeta primers together with 13 Jbeta primers. TCRdb's table, derived via immunoSEQ multiplex PCR, lists solely in-frame clones and lacks some. The table includes approximately 150,000 clones, 77% detected once. Specimen: PBMCs. The receptors stem from a female donor in good health and CMV-seronegative.

The rearrangement links TRBV7-2 to TRBJ1-4; D ambiguous. Germline V gives CDR1 SGHTA, CDR2 FQGNSA. Trimming shortened V by 5 bases and J by 8 bases, and 12 bases separated the two germline ends. The CDR3 spans 13 residues. The CDR3, as DNA: TGTGCCAGCAGCCGACTGGTTGGGGAAAAACTGTTTTTT. It yields the protein CASSRLVGEKLFF. Drawing the rest from reference TRBV7-2 and TRBJ1-4, the complete variable domain is GAGVSQSPSNKVTEKGKDVELRCDPISGHTALYWYRQSLGQGLEFLIYFQGNSAPDKSGLPSDRFSAERTGGSVSTLTIQRTQQEDSAVYLCASSRLVGEKLFFGSGTQLSVL.

The V gene is TRBV5-1, the J gene TRBJ2-5; D not certain. The DNA end is a closer match to TRBJ2-7, so the J assignment may be wrong. Germline CDR1 reads SGHRS; CDR2 reads YFSETQ. This CDR3 has 12 residues. The CDR3 here is CASSLGRYEQYF. The DNA of the CDR3 is TGCGCCAGCAGCTTGGGGCGGTACGAGCAGTACTTC.

The genes are TRBV6-1 and TRBJ1-3; TRBD1 aligns across 10 bases. The CDR3 covers 14 residues. With 8 bases clipped from V and 1 base from J, the junction kept 2 bases outside the gene matches. Looked up from germline, CDR1 is MNHNS and CDR2 is SASEGT. For the CDR3, the DNA is TGTGCCAGCTTGGGACAGGGGTCTGGAAACACCATATATTTT. It codes for CASLGQGSGNTIYF.

The chain couples TRBV29-1 to TRBJ2-2, with D tentatively TRBD2 (5 bases). The CDR3 spans 12 residues. CDR1 and CDR2 from the germline V gene are SQVTM and ANQGSEA. The V end lost 5 bases, the J end lost 4 bases, and 8 bases lay between the germline ends. The CDR3 here is CSVRGSTGELFF. CDR3 bases: TGCAGCGTTCGTGGGAGCACCGGGGAGCTGTTTTTT.

The chain employs TRBV28 and TRBJ1-1; TRBD1 agrees at 9 bases. CDR3 length: 15 amino acids. Germline loops: CDR1 MDHEN, CDR2 SYDVKM. Trimming took 6 bases from V and 8 from J; bases not matched to a gene: 13. Here the CDR3 DNA reads TGTGCCAGCAGCTATGGGGGACAGGGACTTTCGGAAGCTTTCTTT. Translated, it gives CASSYGGQGLSEAFF.

The chain recombines TRBV9 with TRBJ2-7, with TRBD2 matching over 7 bases. This CDR3 spans 15 amino acids. The germline V gene encodes CDR1 SGDLS and CDR2 YYNGEE. V dropped 3 bases and J dropped 5; count of bases not matched to a gene: 11. CDR3 sequence: CASSASGTTLNEQYF. The DNA of the CDR3 is TGTGCCAGCAGCGCCTCCGGGACTACGTTGAACGAGCAGTACTTC. The entire variable domain, with the rest obtained from reference TRBV9 and TRBJ2-7, is as follows: DSGVTQTPKHLITATGQRVTLRCSPRSGDLSVYWYQQSLDQGLQFLIQYYNGEERAKGNILERFSAQQFPDLHSELNLSSLELGDSALYFCASSASGTTLNEQYFGPGTRLTVT.